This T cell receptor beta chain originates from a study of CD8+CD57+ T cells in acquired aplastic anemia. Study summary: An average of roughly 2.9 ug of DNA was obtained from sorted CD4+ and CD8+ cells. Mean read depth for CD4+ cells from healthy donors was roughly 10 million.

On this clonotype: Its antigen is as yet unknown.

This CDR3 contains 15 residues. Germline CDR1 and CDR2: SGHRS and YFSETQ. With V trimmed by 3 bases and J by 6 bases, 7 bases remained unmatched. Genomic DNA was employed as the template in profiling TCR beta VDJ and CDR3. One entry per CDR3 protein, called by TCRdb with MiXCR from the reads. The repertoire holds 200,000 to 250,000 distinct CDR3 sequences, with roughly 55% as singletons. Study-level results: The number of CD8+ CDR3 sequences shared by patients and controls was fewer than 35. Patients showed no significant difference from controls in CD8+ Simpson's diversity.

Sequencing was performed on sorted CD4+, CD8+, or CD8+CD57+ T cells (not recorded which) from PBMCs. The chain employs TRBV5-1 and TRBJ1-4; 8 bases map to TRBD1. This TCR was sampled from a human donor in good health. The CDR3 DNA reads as TGCGCCAGCAGCTCTCCCGAGGACAGGGATGAAAAACTGTTTTTT. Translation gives CASSSPEDRDEKLFF.